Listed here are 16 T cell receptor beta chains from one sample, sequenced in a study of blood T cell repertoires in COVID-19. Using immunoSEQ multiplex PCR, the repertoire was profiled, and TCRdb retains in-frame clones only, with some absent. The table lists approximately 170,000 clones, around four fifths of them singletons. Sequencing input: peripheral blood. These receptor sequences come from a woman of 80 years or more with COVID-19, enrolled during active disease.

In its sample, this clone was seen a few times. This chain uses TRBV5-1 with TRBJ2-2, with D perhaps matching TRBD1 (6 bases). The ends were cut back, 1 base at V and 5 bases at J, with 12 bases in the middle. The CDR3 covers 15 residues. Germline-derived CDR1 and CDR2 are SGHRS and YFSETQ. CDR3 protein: CASSLTGSWTGELFF. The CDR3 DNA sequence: TGCGCCAGCAGCTTGACAGGGTCATGGACCGGGGAGCTGTTTTTT.

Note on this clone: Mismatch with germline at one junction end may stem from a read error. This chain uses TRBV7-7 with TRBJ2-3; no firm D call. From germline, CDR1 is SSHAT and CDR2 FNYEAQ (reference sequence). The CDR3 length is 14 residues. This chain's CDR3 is CASSLAQGTDTQYF. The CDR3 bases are TGTGCTAGCAGTCTGGCCCAGGGCACAGATACGCAGTATTTT.

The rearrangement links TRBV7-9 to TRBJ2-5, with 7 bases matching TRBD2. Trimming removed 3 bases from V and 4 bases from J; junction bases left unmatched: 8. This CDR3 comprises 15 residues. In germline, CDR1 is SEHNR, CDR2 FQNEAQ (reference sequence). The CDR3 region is CASSFGGRDGETQYF. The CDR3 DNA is TGTGCCAGCAGCTTCGGAGGGAGGGATGGAGAGACCCAGTACTTC. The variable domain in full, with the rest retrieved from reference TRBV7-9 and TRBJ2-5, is DTGVSQNPRHKITKRGQNVTFRCDPISEHNRLYWYRQTLGQGPEFLTYFQNEAQLEKSRLLSDRFSAERPKGSFSTLEIQRTEQGDSAMYLCASSFGGRDGETQYFGPGTRLLVL.

CDR3 sequence (DNA): TGTGCCAGCCAATTACAGGGGGTGAACACTGAAGCTTTCTTT. This codes for CASQLQGVNTEAFF. The chain employs TRBV25-1 and TRBJ1-1, with 8 bases that match TRBD1. V dropped 8 bases and J dropped 0; count of bases not matched to a gene: 5. The V gene's germline CDR1 is MGHDK and CDR2 SYGVNS. This CDR3 has 14 residues. The variable domain in full, with the rest retrieved from reference TRBV25-1 and TRBJ1-1, is EADIYQTPRYLVIGTGKKITLECSQTMGHDKMYWYQQDPGMELHLIHYSYGVNSTEKGDLSSESTVSRIRTEHFPLTLESARPSHTSQYLCASQLQGVNTEAFFGQGTRLTVV.

The CDR3 region is CASTPGQVSEQYF. Written as DNA, the CDR3 is TGTGCCAGTACTCCGGGACAGGTCTCCGAGCAGTACTTC. The chain carries TRBV28 and TRBJ2-7, with 8 bases identical to TRBD1. This CDR3 contains 13 residues. Per the germline V gene, CDR1 is MDHEN and CDR2 is SYDVKM. Trimming removed 9 bases from V and 6 bases from J; junction bases left unmatched: 10.

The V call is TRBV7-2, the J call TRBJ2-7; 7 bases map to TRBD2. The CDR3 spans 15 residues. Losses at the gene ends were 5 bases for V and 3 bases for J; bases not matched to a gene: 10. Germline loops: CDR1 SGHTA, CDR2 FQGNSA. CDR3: CASSPTGLNYYEQYF. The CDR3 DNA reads TGTGCCAGCAGCCCAACGGGACTAAACTACTACGAGCAGTACTTC.

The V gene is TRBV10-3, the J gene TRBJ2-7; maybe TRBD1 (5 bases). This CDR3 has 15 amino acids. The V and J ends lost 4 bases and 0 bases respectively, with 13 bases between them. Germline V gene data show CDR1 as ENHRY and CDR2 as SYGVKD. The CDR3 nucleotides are TGTGCCATCAGTGGGGGCCGGACCAGCTCCTACGAGCAGTACTTC. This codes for CAISGGRTSSYEQYF.

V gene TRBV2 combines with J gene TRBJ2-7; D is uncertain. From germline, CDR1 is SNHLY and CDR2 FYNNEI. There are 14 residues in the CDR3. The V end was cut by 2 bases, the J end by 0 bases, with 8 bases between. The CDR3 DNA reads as TGTGCCAGCAGTGAAAGCGAGAGCTCCTACGAGCAGTACTTC. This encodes CASSESESSYEQYF.

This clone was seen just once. CDR3 sequence (DNA): TGTGCCAGCAGTCAGACTACTATGAACACTGAAGCTTTCTTT. Translated: CASSQTTMNTEAFF. The chain carries TRBV27 and TRBJ1-1; D remains ambiguous. Germline lookup yields CDR1 MNHEY and CDR2 SMNVEV (reference sequence). V gave up 5 bases and J gave up 0 bases, with 10 bases separating them. The CDR3 runs to 14 residues.

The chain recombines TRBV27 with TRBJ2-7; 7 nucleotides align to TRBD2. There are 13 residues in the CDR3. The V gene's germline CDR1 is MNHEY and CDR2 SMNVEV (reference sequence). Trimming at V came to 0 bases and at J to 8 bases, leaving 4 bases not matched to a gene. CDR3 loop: CASSLSRGYQQYF. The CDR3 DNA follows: TGTGCCAGCAGTTTATCGCGGGGGTACCAGCAGTACTTC.

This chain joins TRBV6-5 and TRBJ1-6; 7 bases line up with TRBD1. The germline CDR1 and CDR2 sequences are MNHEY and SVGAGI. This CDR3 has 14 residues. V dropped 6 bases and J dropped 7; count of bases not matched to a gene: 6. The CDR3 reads CASRTTGYNSPLHF. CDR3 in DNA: TGTGCCAGCAGAACGACAGGGTACAATTCACCCCTCCACTTT.

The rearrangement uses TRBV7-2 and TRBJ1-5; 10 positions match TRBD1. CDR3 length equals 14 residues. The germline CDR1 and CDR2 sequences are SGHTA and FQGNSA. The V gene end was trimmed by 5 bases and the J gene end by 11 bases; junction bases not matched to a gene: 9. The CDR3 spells CASSPPGQGMAQHF. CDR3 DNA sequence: TGTGCCAGCAGCCCCCCGGGACAGGGGATGGCCCAGCATTTT.

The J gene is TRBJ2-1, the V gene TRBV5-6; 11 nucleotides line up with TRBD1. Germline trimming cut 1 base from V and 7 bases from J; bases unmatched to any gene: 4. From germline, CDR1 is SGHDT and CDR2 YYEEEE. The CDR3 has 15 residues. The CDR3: CASSLLDRGRNEQFF. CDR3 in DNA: TGTGCCAGCAGCTTGTTGGACAGGGGGCGGAATGAGCAGTTCTTC.

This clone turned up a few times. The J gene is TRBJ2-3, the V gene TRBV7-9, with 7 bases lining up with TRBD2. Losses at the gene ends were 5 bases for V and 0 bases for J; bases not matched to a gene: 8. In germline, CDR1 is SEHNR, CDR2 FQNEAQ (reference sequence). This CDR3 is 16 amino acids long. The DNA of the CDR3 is TGTGCCAGCAGCCTTTCGGCGGGGGAAAGCACAGATACGCAGTATTTT. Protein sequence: CASSLSAGESTDTQYF.

CDR3 sequence: CASSLRRGNTGELFF. As DNA, the CDR3 is TGTGCCAGCAGCTTAAGGCGGGGCAACACCGGGGAGCTGTTTTTT. V usage is TRBV7-2 and J usage is TRBJ2-2, with D possibly matching TRBD2 (6 bases). Germline assignment: CDR1 SGHTA and CDR2 FQGNSA. The length of the CDR3 is 15 residues. V lost 2 bases, J lost 2 bases, and 9 bases lay in between.

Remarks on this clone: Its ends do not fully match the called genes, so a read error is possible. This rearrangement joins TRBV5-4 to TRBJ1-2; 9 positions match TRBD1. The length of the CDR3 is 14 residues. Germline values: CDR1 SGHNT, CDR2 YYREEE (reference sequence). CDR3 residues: CASSYPSTGGEYAF. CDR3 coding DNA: TGTGCCAGCAGCTACCCGTCTACAGGGGGCGAATACGCCTTC.